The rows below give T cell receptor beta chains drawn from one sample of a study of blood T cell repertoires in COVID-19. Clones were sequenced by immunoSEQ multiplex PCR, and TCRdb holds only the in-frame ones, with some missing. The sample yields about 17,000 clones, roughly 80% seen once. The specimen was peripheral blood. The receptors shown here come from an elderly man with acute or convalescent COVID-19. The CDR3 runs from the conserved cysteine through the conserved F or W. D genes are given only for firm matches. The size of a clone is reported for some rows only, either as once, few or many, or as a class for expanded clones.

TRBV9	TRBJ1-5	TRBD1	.	TGTGCCAGCAGCGTAGCAGGGGGCGTACATCAGCCCCAGCATTTT	CASSVAGGVHQPQHF
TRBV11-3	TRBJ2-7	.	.	TGTGCCAGCAGCTTAGGCGGAGGTTCCTACGAGCAGTACTTC	CASSLGGGSYEQYF
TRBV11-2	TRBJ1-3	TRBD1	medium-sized	TGTGCCAGCAGCGCAGACAGGGAAAGAAACACCATATATTTT	CASSADRERNTIYF
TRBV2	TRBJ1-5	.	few	TGTGCCAGCAGTGAAGAGAGTCCACAGTTAAGCAATCAGCCCCAGCATTTT	CASSEESPQLSNQPQHF
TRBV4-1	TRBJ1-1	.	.	TGCGCCAGCAGCCCCCAAACGCGGGCGTACACTGAAGCTTTCTTT	CASSPQTRAYTEAFF
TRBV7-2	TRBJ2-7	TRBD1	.	TGTGCCAGCAGCCGGGACAGGGGGGACGAGCAGTACTTC	CASSRDRGDEQYF
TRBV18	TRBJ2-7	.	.	TGTGCCAGCTCACCCCTCCCTAATGCCTACGAGCAGTACTTC	CASSPLPNAYEQYF
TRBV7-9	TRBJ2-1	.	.	TGTGCCAGCAGCTGGGGAACAGGGAATGAGCAGTTCTTC	CASSWGTGNEQFF
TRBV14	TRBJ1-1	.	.	TGTGCCAGCAGCCAAGAGATAGGGGGAGGGGTGAACACTGAAGCTTTCTTT	CASSQEIGGGVNTEAFF
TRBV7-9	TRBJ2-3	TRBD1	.	TGTGCCAGCAGCATCACCGGGACAGGGGGCTTCTCTGATACGCAGTATTTT	CASSITGTGGFSDTQYF
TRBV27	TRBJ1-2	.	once	TGTGCCAGCAGTTTATCCCCAGCTAACTATGGCTACACCTTC	CASSLSPANYGYTF
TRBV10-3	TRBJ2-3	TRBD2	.	TGTGCCATCAAAGTATACGGCGGGGGGGCCGAGGGTTGGACAGATACGCAGTATTTT	CAIKVYGGGAEGWTDTQYF
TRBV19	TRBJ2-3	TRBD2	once	TGTGCCAGTACCGGGGGGGGTATCGGCACAGATACGCAGTATTTT	CASTGGGIGTDTQYF
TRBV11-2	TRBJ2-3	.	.	TGTGCCAGCAGCTTAGAGGAGAATACGCAGTATTTT	CASSLEENTQYF
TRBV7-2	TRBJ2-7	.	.	TGTGCCAGCAGCTTAGCACAGGCGGTAACCTACGAGCAGTACTTC	CASSLAQAVTYEQYF
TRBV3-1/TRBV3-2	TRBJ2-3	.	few	TGTGCCAGCAGCCAAGACAGGGGAGTTGGGACAGATACGCAGTATTTT	CASSQDRGVGTDTQYF
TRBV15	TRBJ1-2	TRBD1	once	TGTGCCACCAGCAAAATACAGGGGGACTATGGCTACACCTTC	CATSKIQGDYGYTF
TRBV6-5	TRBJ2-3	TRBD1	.	TGTGCCAGCAGTACCCAGGGACAGAGCACAGATACGCAGTATTTT	CASSTQGQSTDTQYF
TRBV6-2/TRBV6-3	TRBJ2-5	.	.	TGTGCCAGCAGCCCACGACGGAGATTAGAAGAGACCCAGTACTTC	CASSPRRRLEETQYF
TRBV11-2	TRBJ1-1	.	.	TGTGCCAGCAGCTCGGACATATTGAACACTGAAGCTTTCTTT	CASSSDILNTEAFF
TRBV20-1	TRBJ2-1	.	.	TGCAGTGCCCGGGTTAGGAATGAGCAGTTCTTC	CSARVRNEQFF
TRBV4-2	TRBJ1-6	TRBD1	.	TGTGCCAGCAGCCAAGATCGGGACAGACTTAATTCACCCCTCCACTTT	CASSQDRDRLNSPLHF
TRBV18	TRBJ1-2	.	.	TGTGCCAGCTCACCCGGTCCTAACTATGGCTACACCTTC	CASSPGPNYGYTF
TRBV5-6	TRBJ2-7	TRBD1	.	TGTGCCAGCAGCTTGGACGCTGGGACAGGGACCAACGAGCAGTACTTC	CASSLDAGTGTNEQYF
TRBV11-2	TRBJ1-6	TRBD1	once	TGTGCCAGCAGCCCACGACAGGGTTATAATTCACCCCTCCACTTT	CASSPRQGYNSPLHF